This T cell receptor (beta chain) was documented in a study of persistence of HIV-infected CD4 T cells. The wider study: A median of approximately eight years of suppressive ART preceded sampling. Overall study results and limits: TCRbeta richness was lower in CMV- and Gag-responding cells than in anti-CD3/anti-CD28-responding cells.

Concerning this clone: What it binds is not known.

V lost 4 bases, J lost 2 bases, and 14 bases lay in between. Looked up from germline, CDR1 is SGHDN and CDR2 is FVKESK. The CDR3 length is 15 residues. This nonspecific control used anti-CD3/anti-CD28 bead stimulation of CD4+ T cells. Responding CD4+ T cells were sorted by upregulation of both CD40 ligand and CD69. Sequencing used immunoSEQ version 4 in survey mode. Libraries were prepared by immunoSEQ multiplex PCR; TCRdb keeps only in-frame clonotypes and omits some of them. This table holds 40,000 to 60,000 clones, 70% to 90% found once. V gene TRBV14 combines with J gene TRBJ1-1; D is perhaps TRBD1 (6 bases). Specimen: CD4+ T cells sorted from PBMCs after approximately 19-hour stimulation, collected from a patient who received antiretroviral therapy. The source is an adult woman with HIV who was CMV-seropositive. This chain's CDR3 is CASSPQGRINTEAFF. The CDR3 DNA sequence: TGTGCCAGCAGCCCTCAGGGGCGGATTAACACTGAAGCTTTCTTT.